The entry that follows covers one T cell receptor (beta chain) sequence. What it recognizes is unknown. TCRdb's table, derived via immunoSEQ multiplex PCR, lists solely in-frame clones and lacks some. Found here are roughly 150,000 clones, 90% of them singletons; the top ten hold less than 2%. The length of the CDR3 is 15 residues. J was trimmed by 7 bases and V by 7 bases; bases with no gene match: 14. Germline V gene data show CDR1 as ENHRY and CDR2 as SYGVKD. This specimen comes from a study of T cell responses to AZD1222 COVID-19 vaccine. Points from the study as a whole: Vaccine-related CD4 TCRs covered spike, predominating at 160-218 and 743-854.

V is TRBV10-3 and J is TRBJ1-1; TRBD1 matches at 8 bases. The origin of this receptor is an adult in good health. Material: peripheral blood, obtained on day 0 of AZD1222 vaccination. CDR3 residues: CAITRGQDRENEAFF. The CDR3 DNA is TGTGCCATCACCCGGGGACAGGACAGGGAAAATGAAGCTTTCTTT.